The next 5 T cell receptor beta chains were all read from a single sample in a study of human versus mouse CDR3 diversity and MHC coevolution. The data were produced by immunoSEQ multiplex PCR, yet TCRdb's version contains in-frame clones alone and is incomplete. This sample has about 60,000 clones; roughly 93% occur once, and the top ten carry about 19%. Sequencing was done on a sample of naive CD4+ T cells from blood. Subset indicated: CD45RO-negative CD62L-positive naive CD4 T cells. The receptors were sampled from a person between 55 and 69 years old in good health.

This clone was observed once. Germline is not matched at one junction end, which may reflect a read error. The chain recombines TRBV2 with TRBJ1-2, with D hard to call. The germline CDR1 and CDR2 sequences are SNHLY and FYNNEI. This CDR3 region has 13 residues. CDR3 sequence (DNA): TGTGCCAGCAGTCCGACAATTACGGAGGGCTACACTTTC. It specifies CASSPTITEGYTF.

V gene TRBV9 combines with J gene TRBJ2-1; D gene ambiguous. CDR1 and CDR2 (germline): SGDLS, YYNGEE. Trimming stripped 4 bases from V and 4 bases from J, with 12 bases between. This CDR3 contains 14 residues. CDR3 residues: CASSLRGGYNEQFF. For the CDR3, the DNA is TGTGCCAGCAGCCTCCGCGGTGGTTACAATGAGCAGTTCTTC.

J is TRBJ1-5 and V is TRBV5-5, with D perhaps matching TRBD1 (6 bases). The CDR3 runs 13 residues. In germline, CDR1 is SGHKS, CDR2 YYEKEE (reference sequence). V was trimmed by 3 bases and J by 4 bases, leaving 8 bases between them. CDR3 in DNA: TGTGCCAGCAGCTGGGACAATAATCAGCCCCAGCATTTT. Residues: CASSWDNNQPQHF. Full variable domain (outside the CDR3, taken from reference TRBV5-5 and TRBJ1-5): DAGVTQSPTHLIKTRGQQVTLRCSPISGHKSVSWYQQVLGQGPQFIFQYYEKEERGRGNFPDRFSARQFPNYSSELNVNALLLGDSALYLCASSWDNNQPQHFGDGTRLSIL.

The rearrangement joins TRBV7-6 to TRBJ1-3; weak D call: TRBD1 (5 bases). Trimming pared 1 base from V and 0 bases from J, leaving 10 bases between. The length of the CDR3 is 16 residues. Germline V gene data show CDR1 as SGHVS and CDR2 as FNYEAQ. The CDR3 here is CASSLGVQGSGNTIYF. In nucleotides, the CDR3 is TGTGCCAGCAGCTTAGGCGTTCAGGGCTCTGGAAACACCATATATTTT.

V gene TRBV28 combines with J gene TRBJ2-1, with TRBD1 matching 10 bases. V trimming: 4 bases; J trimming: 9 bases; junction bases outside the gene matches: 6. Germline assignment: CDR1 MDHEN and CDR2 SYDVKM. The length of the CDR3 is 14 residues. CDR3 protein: CASSSGTGAGEQFF. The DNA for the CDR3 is TGTGCCAGCAGTTCGGGGACAGGGGCAGGTGAGCAGTTCTTC. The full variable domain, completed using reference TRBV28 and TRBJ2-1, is DVKVTQSSRYLVKRTGEKVFLECVQDMDHENMFWYRQDPGLGLRLIYFSYDVKMKEKGDIPEGYSVSREKKERFSLILESASTNQTSMYLCASSSGTGAGEQFFGPGTRLTVL.